Shown below are 5 T cell receptor beta chains from a single sample sequenced in a study of OX40 agonist ivuxolimab in advanced cancers. Assay used: immunoSEQ multiplex PCR; TCRdb lists only in-frame clones, some missing. The profile covers 35,000 to 45,000 clones, with roughly four fifths appearing a single time and 20% to 25% taken by the ten largest. The sequenced sample was CD4+ or CD8+ T cells sorted from blood, obtained in a trial of the OX40 agonist ivuxolimab. Receptor source: an adult with an advanced solid tumor such as melanoma, head and neck, liver or kidney cancer.

This clone was detected a few times. The chain employs TRBV2 and TRBJ1-2; tentative D call: TRBD1 (5 bases). This CDR3 spans 15 amino acids. Looked up from germline, CDR1 is SNHLY and CDR2 is FYNNEI. V shed 1 base and J shed 7 bases, with 16 bases lying between them. Here the CDR3 reads CASSEGGRVVGGYTF. Written as DNA, the CDR3 is TGTGCCAGCAGTGAAGGGGGCAGGGTTGTCGGTGGCTACACCTTC.

The chain is built from TRBV5-1 and TRBJ2-1, with 9 bases matching TRBD1. The junction had 6 bases not matched to a gene; V was cut back by 3 bases and J by 8 bases. From germline, CDR1 is SGHRS and CDR2 YFSETQ. This CDR3 region has 14 residues. CDR3 coding DNA: TGCGCCAGCAGCTCCGGGACAGGGTTCGATGAGCAGTTCTTC. Protein sequence: CASSSGTGFDEQFF.

The V and J genes are TRBV5-6 and TRBJ2-4; 8 bases are a match to TRBD1. The CDR3 contains 15 residues. Germline lookup yields CDR1 SGHDT and CDR2 YYEEEE. The junction had 9 bases not matched to a gene; V was cut back by 2 bases and J by 8 bases. The CDR3 protein is CASSFRQGKRDIQYF. As DNA, the CDR3 is TGTGCCAGCAGCTTCCGACAGGGGAAGAGGGACATTCAGTACTTC.

This clone was counted once. The J gene is TRBJ2-7, the V gene TRBV21-1; no DNA check was done on the table's D call, TRBD1. TRBV21-1 is classified as a pseudogene. The CDR3 runs to 8 residues. DNA of the CDR3: TGTGCCAGCAGCCGCACAATCTTC. Amino acids: CASSRTIF.

The chain links TRBV5-5 to TRBJ1-2, with D possibly matching TRBD1 (5 bases). V dropped 4 bases and J dropped 1 base, with 11 bases sitting between them. Germline loops: CDR1 SGHKS, CDR2 YYEKEE (reference sequence). The CDR3 sequence is 14 residues long. CDR3 sequence: CASSPDTYNYGYTF. The CDR3 DNA is TGTGCCAGCAGCCCGGACACTTATAACTATGGCTACACCTTC.